The clone carrying this T cell receptor (beta chain) was found once. V was clipped by 3 bases and J by 2 bases; unmatched bases: 10. There are 17 residues in the CDR3. CDR1 and CDR2 from the germline V gene are SGHRS and YFSETQ. The data were produced by immunoSEQ multiplex PCR, yet TCRdb's version contains in-frame clones alone and is incomplete. Found here are some 120,000 clones, about four fifths of them singletons; the top ten hold roughly 9%. The data were obtained in a study of T cell responses to AZD1222 COVID-19 vaccine. The material was peripheral blood, obtained on day 0 of AZD1222 vaccination. J is TRBJ2-7 and V is TRBV5-1; 11 nucleotides align to TRBD2. The receptor's source is an adult in good health. This chain's CDR3 is CASSWQASGRNPYEQYF. CDR3 nucleotides: TGCGCCAGCAGCTGGCAAGCTAGCGGGAGGAACCCCTACGAGCAGTACTTC.